The 27 T cell receptor beta chains given below trace back to one sample, sequenced in a study of blood T cell repertoires in COVID-19. The method was immunoSEQ multiplex PCR; TCRdb's version includes in-frame clones alone and lacks a portion of them. The sample carries 210,000 or so clones, 84% recorded once. The sample taken for sequencing was PBMCs or T cells enriched from blood (not recorded which). The receptors originated from a man in his 60s who had recovered from COVID-19.

V usage is TRBV7-2 and J usage is TRBJ2-7, with a possible D match to TRBD2 (6 bases). The CDR3 is 13 residues long. Trimming took off 4 bases at V and 6 bases at J, with 13 bases between the two ends. CDR1 is SGHTA, CDR2 FQGNSA, per germline. CDR3 DNA sequence: TGTGCCAGCAGCTCGGACGGGGGTGGCGAGCAGTACTTC. This sequence encodes CASSSDGGGEQYF.

This clone was counted once. The chain joins TRBV5-1 to TRBJ1-1; no clear D. The V and J ends lost 0 bases and 0 bases respectively, with 6 bases between them. Germline CDR1 and CDR2: SGHRS and YFSETQ. This CDR3 comprises 14 residues. The CDR3 DNA reads TGCGCCAGCAGCTTGGCCATAGTGAACACTGAAGCTTTCTTT. It translates to CASSLAIVNTEAFF.

The chain couples TRBV6-2 or TRBV6-3 to TRBJ1-5, with a tentative D call TRBD1 (5 bases). CDR1 is MNHEY, CDR2 SVGEGT, per germline. The CDR3 is 14 amino acids. V lost 2 bases to trimming and J lost 5 bases, with 10 bases between them. The CDR3 nucleotides are TGTGCCAGCAGTTACGCCCTGACAGATCAGCCCCAGCATTTT. It is translated as CASSYALTDQPQHF.

V gene TRBV5-1 combines with J gene TRBJ2-7, with D tentatively TRBD2 (7 bases). The CDR3 is 17 residues long. The V end lost 4 bases, the J end lost 1 base, and 21 bases lay between the germline ends. The germline CDR1 and CDR2 sequences are SGHRS and YFSETQ. The CDR3 sequence: CASSRGPGGGESYEQYF. In DNA form, the CDR3 reads TGCGCCAGCAGCCGTGGGCCCGGCGGGGGCGAATCCTACGAGCAGTACTTC.

In nucleotides, the CDR3 is TGTGCCAGCAGTGAAGACCTAGCGGGACAAGAGACCCAGTACTTC. Amino acids: CASSEDLAGQETQYF. The rearrangement links TRBV6-1 to TRBJ2-5; 9 nucleotides agree with TRBD2. Trimming took 1 base from V and 2 from J; bases not matched to a gene: 2. Germline V gene sequence: CDR1 MNHNS, CDR2 SASEGT. This CDR3 spans 15 amino acids.

The CDR3 here is CASSQGLVFGYEQYF. In DNA, the CDR3 is TGCGCCAGCAGCCAAGGTTTAGTCTTTGGCTACGAGCAGTACTTC. The V gene is TRBV4-3, the J gene TRBJ2-7; D not certain. Trimming cost V 1 base and J 3 bases, with 13 bases left between them. The CDR3 consists of 15 residues. CDR1 and CDR2 from the germline V gene are LGHNA and YSLEER.

This clone was seen only once. The J gene is TRBJ2-1, the V gene TRBV7-9, with D maybe TRBD2 (6 bases). The germline V and J ends were trimmed by 7 bases and 8 bases, with 9 bases remaining between them. Germline V CDR1 and CDR2: SEHNR, FQNEAQ (reference sequence). The CDR3 runs to 11 residues. The CDR3 reads CASNGGHEQFF. Here the CDR3 DNA reads TGTGCCAGCAACGGGGGTCATGAGCAGTTCTTC.

This clone has just one count. The rearrangement joins TRBV4-3 to TRBJ2-3, with 9 nucleotides matching TRBD2. The length of the CDR3 is 16 residues. From germline, CDR1 is LGHNA and CDR2 YSLEER. V lost 0 bases, J lost 1 base, and 2 bases stayed unmatched. The CDR3 bases are TGCGCCAGCAGCCAAGAATTAGCGGGGGGCACAGATACGCAGTATTTT. It translates to CASSQELAGGTDTQYF.

The V call is TRBV10-3, the J call TRBJ2-3; maybe TRBD2 (6 bases). The V gene's germline CDR1 is ENHRY and CDR2 SYGVKD. This CDR3 is 13 amino acids long. V was clipped by 7 bases and J by 4 bases, with 12 bases between them. The DNA for the CDR3 is TGTGCCATCACCCCGGGACTGGCAGATACGCAGTATTTT. Its protein product is CAITPGLADTQYF.

This clone was counted once. V is TRBV4-3 and J is TRBJ1-5, with D possibly matching TRBD1 (6 bases). The CDR3 has 14 residues. Germline assignment: CDR1 LGHNA and CDR2 YSLEER. Trimming removed 4 bases from V and 0 bases from J, with 7 bases in between. CDR3 nucleotide sequence: TGCGCCAGCAGCCCAGGGGTTAGCAATCAGCCCCAGCATTTT. It specifies CASSPGVSNQPQHF.

V gene TRBV12-3 or TRBV12-4 combines with J gene TRBJ1-1, with D tentatively TRBD1 (6 bases). Trimming stripped 5 bases from V and 8 bases from J, with 9 bases between. This CDR3 region has 11 residues. The DNA of the CDR3 is TGTGCCAGCAGTCTCGGGACAGAAGCTTTCTTT. It specifies CASSLGTEAFF.

The V and J genes are TRBV29-1 and TRBJ1-6; TRBD1 agrees at 9 bases. The germline V gene has CDR1 SQVTM and CDR2 ANQGSEA. There are 13 residues in the CDR3. V dropped 4 bases and J dropped 7; count of bases not matched to a gene: 2. This CDR3 is CSVGGTGNSPLHF. The CDR3 DNA follows: TGCAGCGTTGGTGGGACAGGGAATTCACCCCTCCACTTT.

The chain is built from TRBV5-1 and TRBJ2-7; TRBD1 matches 7 bases. The CDR3 spans 15 residues. CDR1 is SGHRS, CDR2 YFSETQ, per germline. J lost 4 bases, V lost 0 bases, and 7 bases had no gene match. The CDR3: CASSLAPGTEYEQYF. CDR3 coding DNA: TGCGCCAGCAGCTTGGCCCCCGGGACAGAATACGAGCAGTACTTC.

J is TRBJ2-4 and V is TRBV3-1 (or the pseudogene TRBV3-2); TRBD1 aligns across 12 bases. Germline CDR1 and CDR2: LGHDT and YNNKEL (reference sequence). The J segment lost 0 bases and the V segment lost 2 bases, leaving 8 bases of the junction unmatched. CDR3 length: 19 residues. The DNA of the CDR3 is TGTGCCAGCAGCCAATTCAGGGACAGGGGGCCCCTAGCCAAAAACATTCAGTACTTC. Protein sequence: CASSQFRDRGPLAKNIQYF.

This chain connects TRBV18 to TRBJ1-3; maybe TRBD1 (6 bases). V was cut by 3 bases and J by 6 bases, with 12 bases left in between. The CDR3 consists of 14 residues. CDR1 is KGHSH, CDR2 LQKENI, per germline. CDR3 amino acids: CASSPEGVQNTIYF. CDR3 coding DNA: TGTGCCAGCTCACCTGAGGGGGTCCAAAACACCATATATTTT. The full variable domain, its missing parts supplied by reference TRBV18 and TRBJ1-3, is NAGVMQNPRHLVRRRGQEARLRCSPMKGHSHVYWYRQLPEEGLKFMVYLQKENIIDESGMPKERFSAEFPKEGPSILRIQQVVRGDSAAYFCASSPEGVQNTIYFGEGSWLTVV.

The V gene is TRBV6-5, the J gene TRBJ2-1; D is unresolved. CDR3 size: 13 residues. Germline CDR1 and CDR2: MNHEY and SVGAGI. V was pared by 2 bases and J by 6 bases, with 8 bases between. The CDR3 DNA is TGTGCCAGCAGTTACACCGTAGCCAATGAGCAGTTCTTC. Translated, it gives CASSYTVANEQFF.

This clone was seen more than once but under ten times. The J gene is TRBJ2-7, the V gene TRBV11-3; the D gene is possibly TRBD1 (5 bases). The V gene's germline CDR1 is SGHNT and CDR2 YENEEA. The CDR3 has 13 amino acids. V lost 1 base to trimming and J lost 6 bases, with 10 bases between them. The CDR3 DNA reads as TGTGCCAGCAGCTTAGTACCAGACAGCGAGCAGTACTTC. Amino acids: CASSLVPDSEQYF.

V usage is TRBV9 and J usage is TRBJ1-1; D remains ambiguous. CDR1 is SGDLS, CDR2 YYNGEE, per germline. The CDR3 spans 14 residues. Trimming took 0 bases from V and 6 from J, leaving 12 bases between them. For the CDR3, the DNA is TGTGCCAGCAGCGTAGTCCCGGGGATCGCTGAAGCTTTCTTT. Amino acids: CASSVVPGIAEAFF.

The chain combines TRBV7-2 with TRBJ1-5; D perhaps matches TRBD1 (5 bases). The germline V gene encodes CDR1 SGHTA and CDR2 FQGNSA. Trimming removed 0 bases at V and 5 bases at J, with 14 bases between. CDR3 length equals 16 residues. The CDR3 nucleotides are TGTGCCAGCAGCTTAGCGCCCCCCAGGGATGATCAGCCCCAGCATTTT. Protein product: CASSLAPPRDDQPQHF.

The chain has TRBV11-2 and TRBJ2-5, with 10 nucleotides matching TRBD1. Germline values: CDR1 SGHAT, CDR2 FQNNGV. The CDR3 sequence is 17 residues long. Losses at the gene ends were 1 base for V and 1 base for J; bases not matched to a gene: 6. The CDR3 region is CASSLAGQGRGQETQYF. As DNA, the CDR3 is TGTGCCAGCAGCTTAGCGGGACAGGGGCGAGGCCAAGAGACCCAGTACTTC.

The DNA for the CDR3 is TGTGCCAGCAGCTCAGAAAGCGGGGGGCAGAACATTCAGTACTTC. The encoded protein is CASSSESGGQNIQYF. V and J are TRBV7-2 and TRBJ2-4; 9 bases are shared with TRBD2. The CDR3 consists of 15 residues. The germline CDR1 and CDR2 sequences are SGHTA and FQGNSA. After removal of 4 bases from V and 7 bases from J, the junction contained 8 bases not matched to a gene.

V is TRBV27 and J is TRBJ2-3; a possible D gene is TRBD2 (6 bases). V gave up 5 bases and J gave up 0 bases, with 15 bases separating them. The V gene's germline CDR1 is MNHEY and CDR2 SMNVEV (reference sequence). There are 16 residues in the CDR3. The DNA for the CDR3 is TGTGCCAGCAGTGTCGCCTCAGGGACTAGCACAGATACGCAGTATTTT. This gives the protein CASSVASGTSTDTQYF.

The chain couples TRBV10-1 to TRBJ2-2; a weak D match, TRBD1 (5 bases). CDR3 length equals 16 residues. The ends were cut back, 2 bases at V and 1 base at J, with 11 bases in the middle. Germline V CDR1 and CDR2: WNHNN, SYGVQD (reference sequence). CDR3 loop: CASSEETTVNTGELFF. The DNA of the CDR3 is TGCGCCAGCAGTGAGGAAACGACAGTGAACACCGGGGAGCTGTTTTTT.

V usage is TRBV5-1 and J usage is TRBJ2-3; 7 positions match TRBD2. V gave up 0 bases and J gave up 0 bases; unmatched junction bases: 7. Germline CDR1 SGHRS, CDR2 YFSETQ. The CDR3 spans 17 residues. The CDR3 reads CASSLGSFSGSTDTQYF. CDR3 bases: TGCGCCAGCAGCTTGGGATCGTTTAGCGGGAGCACAGATACGCAGTATTTT.

V usage is TRBV18 and J usage is TRBJ2-1, with a tentative D call TRBD2 (5 bases). V lost 4 bases to trimming and J lost 4 bases, with 8 bases between them. Germline CDR1 reads KGHSH; CDR2 reads LQKENI. The CDR3 loop spans 13 amino acids. In nucleotides, the CDR3 is TGTGCCAGCTCACAAGGACTGTACAATGAGCAGTTCTTC. Residues: CASSQGLYNEQFF.

V gene TRBV7-9 combines with J gene TRBJ2-5; 7 bases line up with TRBD1. The germline CDR1 and CDR2 sequences are SEHNR and FQNEAQ (reference sequence). The CDR3 length is 14 residues. V shed 0 bases, J shed 5 bases, and the junction held 3 bases outside the gene matches. The CDR3 protein is CASSLAGGSETQYF. The CDR3 bases are TGTGCCAGCAGCTTAGCAGGGGGCTCGGAGACCCAGTACTTC.

The chain couples TRBV7-9 to TRBJ2-6, with 7 bases matching TRBD1. The germline V gene encodes CDR1 SEHNR and CDR2 FQNEAQ (reference sequence). The CDR3 has 17 residues. V shed 1 base and J 0 bases; nucleotides not matched to a gene: 3. In DNA form, the CDR3 reads TGTGCCAGCAGCTTAGAGGGGGCGGCCTCTGGGGCCAACGTCCTGACTTTC. Translated: CASSLEGAASGANVLTF. The full variable domain, rest sourced from reference TRBV7-9 and TRBJ2-6, is DTGVSQNPRHKITKRGQNVTFRCDPISEHNRLYWYRQTLGQGPEFLTYFQNEAQLEKSRLLSDRFSAERPKGSFSTLEIQRTEQGDSAMYLCASSLEGAASGANVLTFGAGSRLTVL.